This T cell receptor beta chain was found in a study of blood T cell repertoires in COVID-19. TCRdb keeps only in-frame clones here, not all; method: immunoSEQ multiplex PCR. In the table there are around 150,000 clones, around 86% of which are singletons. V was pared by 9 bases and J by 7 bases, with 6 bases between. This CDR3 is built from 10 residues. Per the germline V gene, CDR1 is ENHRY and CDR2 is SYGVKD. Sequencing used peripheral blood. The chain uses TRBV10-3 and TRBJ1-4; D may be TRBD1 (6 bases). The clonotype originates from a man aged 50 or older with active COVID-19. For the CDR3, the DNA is TGTGCCATGGGGGCTGAAAAACTGTTTTTT. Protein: CAMGAEKLFF.